The next 20 T cell receptor beta chains were all read from a single sample in a study of cytomegalovirus exposure and HLA in healthy donors. Sequencing was performed with immunoSEQ multiplex PCR; in TCRdb, only in-frame clones are kept and a portion is missing. Of about 150,000 clones detected, about 88% appear once; the ten largest clones hold 3% to 3.5%. Sequencing used PBMCs. These receptor sequences come from a woman under 30 in good health and CMV-seropositive.

The chain couples TRBV6-5 to TRBJ1-1, with TRBD1 matching 9 bases. Germline CDR1 MNHEY, CDR2 SVGAGI. Germline trimming cut 5 bases from V and 3 bases from J; bases unmatched to any gene: 7. The CDR3 loop spans 15 amino acids. The DNA of the CDR3 is TGTGCCAGCAGTCTCCCGGGACAGGGTGACACTGAAGCTTTCTTT. This encodes CASSLPGQGDTEAFF.

The chain carries TRBV30 and TRBJ2-7, with a tentative D call TRBD2 (6 bases). Germline V CDR1 and CDR2: GTSNPN, SVGIG (reference sequence). Trimming took off 5 bases at V and 3 bases at J, with 20 bases between the two ends. CDR3 length equals 15 residues. The CDR3 sequence is CAWSAQERAHYEQYF. CDR3 bases: TGTGCCTGGTCTGCTCAAGAGCGGGCACACTACGAGCAGTACTTC.

In DNA form, the CDR3 reads TGTGCCAGCAGTTACGTGGCGGGAGAATCTTACAATGAGCAGTTCTTC. Amino acid sequence: CASSYVAGESYNEQFF. The genes are TRBV6-5 and TRBJ2-1, with TRBD2 matching 7 bases. From germline, CDR1 is MNHEY and CDR2 SVGAGI. The V and J ends lost 2 bases and 4 bases, in that order; junction bases with no gene match: 8. The CDR3 runs to 16 residues.

The chain is built from TRBV6-1 and TRBJ1-2, with D possibly being TRBD1 (6 bases). This CDR3 is built from 14 residues. V was clipped by 3 bases and J by 8 bases, with 16 bases between them. Germline CDR1 reads MNHNS; CDR2 reads SASEGT. This CDR3 reads CASSDYVRGNGYTF. In DNA form, the CDR3 reads TGTGCCAGCAGTGATTACGTCAGGGGAAACGGCTACACCTTC.

This chain joins TRBV7-8 and TRBJ2-3, with a tentative D call TRBD2 (5 bases). This CDR3 is built from 14 residues. Germline CDR1 is SGHVS and CDR2 is FQNEAQ. The germline V and J ends were trimmed by 3 bases and 5 bases, with 12 bases remaining between them. The CDR3 protein is CASSFGWAGDTQYF. In nucleotides, the CDR3 is TGTGCCAGCAGCTTTGGATGGGCGGGAGATACGCAGTATTTT.

The rearrangement joins TRBV2 to TRBJ1-1, with D perhaps matching TRBD1 (6 bases). In germline, CDR1 is SNHLY, CDR2 FYNNEI. This CDR3 contains 13 residues. The ends were cut back, 2 bases at V and 7 bases at J, with 11 bases in the middle. CDR3 nucleotides: TGTGCCAGCAGTGAAAGGGGGGGGGTTGAAGCTTTCTTT. This codes for CASSERGGVEAFF. The variable domain in full, with the rest retrieved from reference TRBV2 and TRBJ1-1, is EPEVTQTPSHQVTQMGQEVILRCVPISNHLYFYWYRQILGQKVEFLVSFYNNEISEKSEIFDDQFSVERPDGSNFTLKIRSTKLEDSAMYFCASSERGGVEAFFGQGTRLTVV.

The rearrangement joins TRBV7-2 to TRBJ2-1; maybe TRBD2 (5 bases). V lost 0 bases and J 7 bases, leaving 10 bases between the germline ends. Germline values: CDR1 SGHTA, CDR2 FQGNSA. CDR3 size: 14 residues. CDR3 DNA: TGTGCCAGCAGCTTAGCGGGAGTGGGGAATGAGCAGTTCTTC. As protein: CASSLAGVGNEQFF. The complete variable domain, with remaining parts taken from reference TRBV7-2 and TRBJ2-1, reads GAGVSQSPSNKVTEKGKDVELRCDPISGHTALYWYRQSLGQGLEFLIYFQGNSAPDKSGLPSDRFSAERTGGSVSTLTIQRTQQEDSAVYLCASSLAGVGNEQFFGPGTRLTVL.

The J gene is TRBJ2-3, the V gene TRBV19; weak D call: TRBD1 (5 bases). CDR1 and CDR2 from the germline V gene are LNHDA and SQIVND (reference sequence). Trimming pared 6 bases from V and 1 base from J, leaving 8 bases between. The CDR3 runs 13 residues. The DNA for the CDR3 is TGTGCCAGTAGGGGCAGGGGCACAGATACGCAGTATTTT. Its protein product is CASRGRGTDTQYF.

The chain is built from TRBV5-1 and TRBJ1-2; the D is unclear. Germline assignment: CDR1 SGHRS and CDR2 YFSETQ. The CDR3 is made up of 14 amino acids. V shed 0 bases and J shed 4 bases, with 10 bases lying between them. The CDR3 DNA sequence: TGCGCCAGCAGCTTGGACGAGGGATTCTATGGCTACACCTTC. The encoded protein is CASSLDEGFYGYTF.

The V and J genes are TRBV15 and TRBJ2-7; 7 bases match TRBD1. There are 14 residues in the CDR3. The germline CDR1 and CDR2 sequences are LNHNV and YYDKDF (reference sequence). The ends lost 0 bases at V and 5 bases at J; junction bases unmatched: 4. CDR3 in amino acids: CATSRETGWDEQYF. CDR3 nucleotides: TGTGCCACCAGCAGAGAGACAGGGTGGGACGAGCAGTACTTC.

This clone occurred once. This chain joins TRBV11-3 and TRBJ2-7, with D possibly TRBD2 on 6 matching bases. The CDR3 length is 15 residues. CDR1 SGHNT and CDR2 YENEEA come from the germline V gene. V was shortened by 2 bases and J by 6 bases, with 17 bases between the two germline ends. This CDR3 is CASSLYGTPRGEQYF. The CDR3 nucleotides read TGTGCCAGCAGCTTATATGGGACTCCGCGCGGCGAGCAGTACTTC.

V is TRBV5-1 and J is TRBJ1-2; 8 nucleotides line up with TRBD1. The CDR3 covers 13 residues. The germline V gene encodes CDR1 SGHRS and CDR2 YFSETQ. The V and J ends lost 5 bases and 8 bases, in that order; junction bases with no gene match: 8. The CDR3 is CASRPQGAGGYTF. CDR3 nucleotides: TGCGCCAGCAGGCCGCAGGGGGCGGGCGGCTACACCTTC.

This chain uses TRBV27 with TRBJ1-2; TRBD1 is a possible D gene (5 bases). The germline CDR1 and CDR2 sequences are MNHEY and SMNVEV (reference sequence). V was pared by 6 bases and J by 6 bases, with 17 bases between. The CDR3 is made up of 14 amino acids. CDR3 coding DNA: TGTGCCAGCAGCTCCCCCGGGACTGCCAATGGCTACACCTTC. Its protein is CASSSPGTANGYTF.

This chain uses TRBV5-1 with TRBJ2-5, with 9 bases matching TRBD2. The germline V gene encodes CDR1 SGHRS and CDR2 YFSETQ. The V gene end was trimmed by 2 bases and the J gene end by 5 bases; junction bases not matched to a gene: 10. The CDR3 has 16 residues. CDR3 bases: TGCGCCAGCAGCTTTAACCCAGCGGGAGGTCCGGAGACCCAGTACTTC. Its translation is CASSFNPAGGPETQYF.

This chain connects TRBV10-3 to TRBJ1-1; perhaps TRBD1 as D (6 bases). V shed 0 bases and J shed 5 bases, with 13 bases lying between them. CDR3 length: 15 amino acids. Germline V lookup: CDR1 ENHRY, CDR2 SYGVKD. DNA of the CDR3: TGTGCCATCAGTGAGTCACAGGGAAGGAGGACTGAAGCTTTCTTT. As protein: CAISESQGRRTEAFF.

The J gene is TRBJ2-1, the V gene TRBV2; 11 bases map to TRBD2. The CDR3 is made up of 17 amino acids. CDR1 and CDR2 (germline): SNHLY, FYNNEI. The CDR3 bases are TGTGCGAGCCACCCAGGGGGACTAGCGGTGACCTACAATGAGCAGTTCTTC. Translated: CASHPGGLAVTYNEQFF.

This chain uses TRBV5-4 with TRBJ1-2; D gene ambiguous. Germline V gene sequence: CDR1 SGHNT, CDR2 YYREEE (reference sequence). This CDR3 is built from 16 residues. The V gene lost 4 bases and the J gene lost 0 bases, with 16 bases spanning the gap. CDR3 in DNA: TGTGCCAGCAGCCCCAACCAGACCCTAGCTAACTATGGCTACACCTTC. It encodes CASSPNQTLANYGYTF.

The CDR3: CASSRTSGGPLFF. CDR3 nucleotide sequence: TGTGCCAGCAGCCGAACTAGCGGGGGACCCCTGTTCTTC. This sequence joins TRBV7-7 and TRBJ2-1; TRBD2 agrees at 11 bases. Germline-derived CDR1 and CDR2 are SSHAT and FNYEAQ (reference sequence). Unmatched junction bases numbered 9, after V lost 5 bases and J lost 15 bases. CDR3 length: 13 amino acids. The full variable domain, completed using reference TRBV7-7 and TRBJ2-1, is GAGVSQSPRYKVTKRGQDVTLRCDPISSHATLYWYQQALGQGPEFLTYFNYEAQPDKSGLPSDRFSAERPEGSISTLTIQRTEQRDSAMYRCASSRTSGGPLFFGPGTRLTVL.

In its sample, this clone is medium-sized. The DNA for the CDR3 is TGCGCCAGCAGCCAGGACAGGGGGCTCGAGCAGTACTTC. Its translation is CASSQDRGLEQYF. The chain has TRBV4-3 and TRBJ2-7; the match to TRBD1 covers 11 bases. Germline V CDR1 and CDR2: LGHNA, YSLEER. CDR3 length: 13 amino acids. With V trimmed by 3 bases and J by 6 bases, 1 base remained unmatched.

The CDR3 coding sequence is TGTGCCAGCAGCTTAGTCCCGGCAGGGGTCGAGCAGTACTTC. Amino acids: CASSLVPAGVEQYF. The genes are TRBV11-3 and TRBJ2-7, with TRBD1 as a possible D gene (6 bases). Germline CDR1 is SGHNT and CDR2 is YENEEA. The CDR3 runs to 14 residues. Trimming removed 1 base at V and 6 bases at J, with 13 bases between.